This T cell receptor beta chain was sequenced in a study of T cells in Graves' hyperthyroidism and ophthalmopathy. This clonotype was seen many times. From RNA transcripts, TCR beta CDR3 regions were amplified. TCR CDR3 regions were first amplified by RT-PCR with HTBI primers. MiXCR, applied by TCRdb to the multiplex PCR reads, yields one record per CDR3 protein. Found here are hundreds of thousands of distinct CDR3 sequences, 11% to 15% of them singletons; the top ten hold roughly 10%. Germline V gene sequence: CDR1 SGHTA, CDR2 FQGNSA. This CDR3 spans 14 amino acids. V lost 0 bases, J lost 1 base, and 6 bases lay in between.

The sequence came from a woman aged 18-29 years with Graves' hyperthyroidism. The source material was blood. The chain joins TRBV7-2 to TRBJ2-5, with D possibly being TRBD1 or TRBD2 (5 bases each). The CDR3 nucleotides read TGTGCCAGCAGCTTAGCCGGGGCCCAAGAGACCCAGTACTTC. Protein: CASSLAGAQETQYF.